Listed here are 13 T cell receptor beta chains from one sample, sequenced in a study of CD8+ T cells in alopecia areata. The treatment was: oral pan-JAK inhibitor, 5-10 mg twice daily. Reverse transcription of extracted RNA yielded cDNA, which provided the sequencing template. The method was immunoSEQ multiplex PCR; TCRdb's version includes in-frame clones alone and lacks a portion of them. The table shows about 160,000 clones, with 50% to 65% occurring only once. The source was CD4+ T cells sorted from blood, collected at week 24, from a patient treated with tofacitinib. These receptor sequences come from a human donor with alopecia areata.

J is TRBJ1-5 and V is TRBV5-6; no clear D. This CDR3 has 11 amino acids. The V end was cut by 3 bases, the J end by 7 bases, with 5 bases between. Per the germline V gene, CDR1 is SGHDT and CDR2 is YYEEEE. The CDR3 sequence: CASSYHQPQHF. The CDR3 nucleotides read TGTGCCAGCAGCTACCACCAGCCCCAGCATTTT.

The chain joins TRBV6-5 to TRBJ2-3, with a possible D match to TRBD2 (5 bases). The V end was cut by 3 bases, the J end by 2 bases, with 15 bases between. The CDR3 runs to 16 residues. Germline CDR1 is MNHEY and CDR2 is SVGAGI. In DNA form, the CDR3 reads TGTGCCAGCAGTTATGAGGGATCCCCCCCCACAGATACGCAGTATTTT. It translates to CASSYEGSPPTDTQYF.

The chain uses TRBV9 and TRBJ2-2; D is ambiguous. The CDR3 covers 16 residues. V was clipped by 0 bases and J by 5 bases, with 14 bases between them. Per germline, CDR1 SGDLS and CDR2 YYNGEE. For the CDR3, the DNA is TGTGCCAGCAGCGTAGCTAGTGGGATGCAGACCGGGGAGCTGTTTTTT. It translates to CASSVASGMQTGELFF.

V gene TRBV6-5 combines with J gene TRBJ1-1; D possibly corresponds to TRBD1 (5 bases). The CDR3 loop spans 12 amino acids. Trimming removed 6 bases at V and 5 bases at J, with 10 bases between. CDR1 MNHEY and CDR2 SVGAGI come from the germline V gene. CDR3: CASRTGGTEAFF. Here the CDR3 DNA reads TGTGCCAGCAGAACGGGGGGGACTGAAGCTTTCTTT.

The chain uses TRBV5-6 and TRBJ1-2; no clear D. This CDR3 contains 13 residues. Trimming removed 4 bases from V and 5 bases from J, with 12 bases in between. Germline CDR1 SGHDT, CDR2 YYEEEE. The CDR3: CASSRVKEYGYTF. The DNA of the CDR3 is TGTGCCAGCAGCCGTGTAAAAGAGTATGGCTACACCTTC.

The V and J genes are TRBV27 and TRBJ1-5; 8 bases are shared with TRBD1. The CDR3 contains 15 residues. After removal of 5 bases from V and 6 bases from J, the junction contained 9 bases not matched to a gene. Germline CDR1 MNHEY, CDR2 SMNVEV (reference sequence). The CDR3: CASSEQGADIQPQHF. DNA for the CDR3: TGTGCCAGCAGTGAGCAGGGGGCGGATATTCAGCCCCAGCATTTT.

The rearrangement links TRBV5-4 to TRBJ2-3, with D hard to call. Trimming removed 3 bases at V and 3 bases at J, with 14 bases between. The CDR3 covers 15 residues. CDR1 and CDR2 from the germline V gene are SGHNT and YYREEE (reference sequence). DNA for the CDR3: TGTGCCAGCAGCTCCCCGGTCACGACAACAGATACGCAGTATTTT. This gives the protein CASSSPVTTTDTQYF.

There are a few counts of this clone. Within the sample, other DNA sequences also encode this same CDR3. J is TRBJ1-1 and V is TRBV29-1, with no clear D. Trimming cost V 3 bases and J 0 bases, with 8 bases left between them. The germline V gene encodes CDR1 SQVTM and CDR2 ANQGSEA. The CDR3 is 13 amino acids. The CDR3 here is CSVDRRLNTEAFF. The DNA of the CDR3 is TGCAGCGTTGACCGGCGTCTGAACACTGAAGCTTTCTTT.

This clone was counted many times. The same CDR3 is also encoded by other DNA sequences in this sample. V is TRBV19 and J is TRBJ2-7; maybe TRBD1 (6 bases). CDR1 LNHDA and CDR2 SQIVND come from the germline V gene (reference sequence). V was clipped by 5 bases and J by 2 bases, with 13 bases between them. CDR3 size: 14 residues. CDR3 sequence reads: CASSVGQRTYEQYF. The CDR3, as DNA: TGTGCCAGTAGTGTAGGACAGCGTACCTACGAGCAGTACTTC.

The chain employs TRBV18 and TRBJ2-3; D may be TRBD1 (6 bases). The CDR3 length is 14 residues. V was cut by 6 bases and J by 4 bases, with 14 bases left in between. Germline CDR1 and CDR2: KGHSH and LQKENI. The CDR3 sequence: CASSSGVRADTQYF. DNA for the CDR3: TGTGCCAGCTCCTCAGGGGTCCGGGCAGATACGCAGTATTTT.

Concerning this clone itself: The identical CDR3 is also encoded by other nucleotide sequences in the sample. V is TRBV29-1 and J is TRBJ2-7; 7 nucleotides agree with TRBD2. Germline V gene sequence: CDR1 SQVTM, CDR2 ANQGSEA. V shed 0 bases, J shed 0 bases, and the junction held 5 bases outside the gene matches. CDR3 length: 15 residues. CDR3 sequence: CSVEDPGGSSYEQYF. The CDR3 DNA is TGCAGCGTTGAAGATCCGGGAGGTAGCTCCTACGAGCAGTACTTC.

The CDR3 DNA follows: TGCGCCAGCAGTCTCACGGGACAGGAGACTGGCTACACCTTC. Its translation is CASSLTGQETGYTF. The chain is built from TRBV23-1 and TRBJ1-2; 8 nucleotides match TRBD1. TRBV23-1 is annotated as an ORF whose role is uncertain. The V and J ends lost 4 bases and 7 bases, in that order; junction bases with no gene match: 8. The CDR3 runs to 14 residues.

This chain joins TRBV29-1 and TRBJ2-7; D unclear. V shed 4 bases and J shed 4 bases, with 26 bases lying between them. The CDR3 is made up of 17 amino acids. Germline CDR1 reads SQVTM; CDR2 reads ANQGSEA. CDR3 region: CSVASPGPSVVGYEQYF. CDR3 bases: TGCAGCGTTGCCTCACCGGGTCCATCCGTGGTGGGATACGAGCAGTACTTC.